This T cell receptor (beta chain) derives from a study of blood T cell repertoires in COVID-19. Trimming took 3 bases from V and 6 from J; bases not matched to a gene: 3. This CDR3 is built from 14 residues. CDR1 ENHRY and CDR2 SYGVKD come from the germline V gene. Participants' reported clinical history set cohort assignment. How the authors handled the data: By means of reference gene primer amplification, nucleated cell counts were estimated. Generated by immunoSEQ multiplex PCR, the TCRdb table keeps only in-frame clones and is missing some. V and J calls and clone size come straight from that table; D and trimming were deduced from the DNA. Among approximately 230,000 clones listed, just over 90% were seen once.

The sequencing input was PBMCs or T cells enriched from blood (not recorded which). The chain is built from TRBV10-3 and TRBJ2-3, with 10 bases lining up with TRBD2. This clonotype was sampled from a woman aged 18-29 years who had recovered from COVID-19. CDR3 in DNA: TGTGCCATCAGTGACCTAGCGGGAGTGGATACGCAGTATTTT. It is translated as CAISDLAGVDTQYF.